One and the same sample provided the 30 T cell receptor beta chains below, sequenced in a study of CD8+ T cells in alopecia areata. Treatment meaning: oral pan-JAK inhibitor, 5-10 mg twice daily. RNA, once extracted, was reverse transcribed into cDNA for use as the sequencing template. Here immunoSEQ multiplex PCR was the method, and the copy in TCRdb shows in-frame clones only, minus some. The data contain 60,000 to 85,000 clones, roughly 30% of them singletons. Sequenced here: CD8+ T cells sorted from blood, sampled at week 4, from a patient treated with tofacitinib. The source of these receptors is a human donor with alopecia areata.

The genes are TRBV29-1 and TRBJ2-1, with D possibly matching TRBD2 (7 bases). In germline, CDR1 is SQVTM, CDR2 ANQGSEA. V lost 4 bases, J lost 6 bases, and 16 bases lay in between. This CDR3 comprises 14 residues. Here the CDR3 reads CSVVGAGAFNEQFF. CDR3 DNA: TGCAGCGTTGTGGGGGCGGGAGCATTCAATGAGCAGTTCTTC.

This rearrangement joins TRBV6-5 to TRBJ2-3, with D perhaps TRBD1 (6 bases). The V gene lost 5 bases and the J gene lost 6 bases, with 12 bases spanning the gap. Germline V lookup: CDR1 MNHEY, CDR2 SVGAGI. CDR3 length equals 13 residues. The CDR3 DNA reads as TGTGCCAGCAGTCAACAGGGTGCGGATACGCAGTATTTT. Translation: CASSQQGADTQYF.

This rearrangement joins TRBV29-1 to TRBJ2-1; D might be TRBD2 (5 bases). The V end was cut by 6 bases, the J end by 9 bases, with 12 bases between. This CDR3 contains 11 residues. CDR1 is SQVTM, CDR2 ANQGSEA, per germline. Written as DNA, the CDR3 is TGCAGCGTGCCCACGAGGGCTGAGCAGTTCTTC. Its translation: CSVPTRAEQFF.

To note about this clone: Mismatch with germline at one junction end may stem from a read error. The chain is built from TRBV29-1 and TRBJ2-7; 7 nucleotides match TRBD1. Per the germline V gene, CDR1 is SQVTM and CDR2 is ANQGSEA. The CDR3 has 13 residues. The CDR3 DNA reads as TGCAGCGCTGAACAGGGGAATCCCTACGAGCAGTACTTC. This translates into CSAEQGNPYEQYF.

This clone was detected only a few times. This rearrangement joins TRBV7-9 to TRBJ1-3; D perhaps matches TRBD1 (5 bases). V lost 4 bases and J lost 6, with 13 bases in between. This CDR3 is built from 14 residues. Germline-derived CDR1 and CDR2 are SEHNR and FQNEAQ (reference sequence). CDR3 amino acids: CASSSGHDLNTIYF. Here the CDR3 DNA reads TGTGCCAGCAGCTCAGGACACGATCTAAACACCATATATTTT.

This clone was counted only a few times. J is TRBJ2-5 and V is TRBV4-1, with TRBD1 as a possible D gene (6 bases). Trimming removed 0 bases from V and 5 bases from J, with 10 bases in between. Per the germline V gene, CDR1 is MGHRA and CDR2 is YSYEKL. The CDR3 spans 14 residues. This CDR3 reads CASSQEEGVETQYF. In nucleotides, the CDR3 is TGCGCCAGCAGCCAAGAAGAGGGGGTGGAGACCCAGTACTTC.

The V gene is TRBV4-2, the J gene TRBJ2-7, with a possible D match to TRBD2 (5 bases). CDR1 and CDR2 from the germline V gene are LGHNA and YNFKEQ. The length of the CDR3 is 17 residues. V was cut by 0 bases and J by 3 bases, with 18 bases left in between. CDR3 in amino acids: CASSQEVLGSGSYEQYF. The CDR3 DNA reads as TGTGCCAGCAGCCAAGAAGTTCTGGGGAGTGGAAGCTACGAGCAGTACTTC.

The chain couples TRBV29-1 to TRBJ1-1; 7 bases match TRBD1. In germline, CDR1 is SQVTM, CDR2 ANQGSEA. The trim removed 6 bases at V and 0 bases at J, leaving 4 bases unmatched. The CDR3 runs 13 residues. CDR3 protein: CSVGTAMNTEAFF. The CDR3 region has the DNA TGCAGCGTAGGGACAGCGATGAACACTGAAGCTTTCTTT.

The chain recombines TRBV9 with TRBJ1-4; the match to TRBD1 covers 10 bases. CDR1 SGDLS and CDR2 YYNGEE come from the germline V gene. V was pared by 0 bases and J by 12 bases, with 5 bases of the junction left unmatched. The CDR3 consists of 14 residues. CDR3: CASSVGYGQGELFF. DNA for the CDR3: TGTGCCAGCAGCGTAGGGTACGGACAGGGGGAACTGTTTTTT. The entire variable domain, with the rest obtained from reference TRBV9 and TRBJ1-4, is as follows: DSGVTQTPKHLITATGQRVTLRCSPRSGDLSVYWYQQSLDQGLQFLIQYYNGEERAKGNILERFSAQQFPDLHSELNLSSLELGDSALYFCASSVGYGQGELFFGSGTQLSVL.

This clone was seen a handful of times. V gene TRBV29-1 combines with J gene TRBJ1-2, with a possible D match to TRBD1 (5 bases). Trimming removed 5 bases from V and 4 bases from J, with 11 bases in between. CDR3 size: 12 residues. The germline gives CDR1 SQVTM, CDR2 ANQGSEA. The CDR3 protein is CSVLQGPYGYTF. The DNA of the CDR3 is TGCAGCGTTTTGCAGGGACCCTATGGCTACACCTTC.

This clone was observed a few times. The gene calls are TRBV29-1 and TRBJ2-3; a possible D gene is TRBD2 (5 bases). This CDR3 comprises 13 residues. Between the trimmed V and J ends, which lost 0 bases and 11 bases, there was a span of 15 bases. CDR1 is SQVTM and CDR2 is ANQGSEA in the germline V gene. In nucleotides, the CDR3 is TGCAGCGTTGAAGATCAGTTCGGGGTAGGGCAGTATTTT. This sequence encodes CSVEDQFGVGQYF.

This chain joins TRBV29-1 and TRBJ2-6, with D hard to call. This CDR3 spans 13 amino acids. Germline CDR1 SQVTM, CDR2 ANQGSEA. V shed 5 bases and J shed 0 bases, with 5 bases lying between them. This chain's CDR3 is CSVPLSGANVLTF. The CDR3 DNA reads as TGCAGCGTTCCGCTCTCTGGGGCCAACGTCCTGACTTTC.

The chain is built from TRBV15 and TRBJ2-1, with 7 nucleotides matching TRBD1. This CDR3 is built from 12 residues. Germline CDR1 is LNHNV and CDR2 is YYDKDF (reference sequence). The V gene end was trimmed by 9 bases and the J gene end by 10 bases; junction bases not matched to a gene: 9. The CDR3 here is CATANRGGEQFF. In DNA form, the CDR3 reads TGTGCCACAGCGAACAGGGGCGGAGAGCAGTTCTTC. The whole variable domain, filled in from reference TRBV15 and TRBJ2-1, reads DAMVIQNPRYQVTQFGKPVTLSCSQTLNHNVMYWYQQKSSQAPKLLFHYYDKDFNNEADTPDNFQSRRPNTSFCFLDIRSPGLGDTAMYLCATANRGGEQFFGPGTRLTVL.

The V gene is TRBV7-9, the J gene TRBJ2-5; D unclear. The CDR3 contains 17 residues. The germline V gene encodes CDR1 SEHNR and CDR2 FQNEAQ (reference sequence). Between the trimmed V and J ends, which lost 4 bases and 0 bases, there was a span of 18 bases. CDR3 in amino acids: CASSWTINYGDQETQYF. The CDR3 bases are TGTGCCAGCAGCTGGACCATAAACTATGGGGACCAAGAGACCCAGTACTTC.

V usage is TRBV7-9 and J usage is TRBJ2-7; 8 bases line up with TRBD1. CDR3 size: 14 residues. The germline gives CDR1 SEHNR, CDR2 FQNEAQ (reference sequence). J lost 4 bases, V lost 5 bases, and 7 bases had no gene match. The CDR3 DNA follows: TGTGCCAGCAGCCACCGGGACAGGTGGTACGAGCAGTACTTC. Amino acids: CASSHRDRWYEQYF.

This rearrangement joins TRBV4-3 to TRBJ2-1; D possibly corresponds to TRBD1 (6 bases). There are 14 residues in the CDR3. CDR1 and CDR2 from the germline V gene are LGHNA and YSLEER. V lost 4 bases and J 2 bases, leaving 9 bases between the germline ends. The CDR3 DNA reads TGCGCCAGCAGCCCTAGGACAGCCTACAATGAGCAGTTCTTC. Translated, it gives CASSPRTAYNEQFF.

This clone was found a few times. This chain uses TRBV29-1 with TRBJ2-5; 7 bases are shared with TRBD2. Germline assignment: CDR1 SQVTM and CDR2 ANQGSEA. Losses at the gene ends were 7 bases for V and 14 bases for J; bases not matched to a gene: 13. This CDR3 region has 11 residues. The DNA for the CDR3 is TGCAGCGCCTTAAACAGCGGGGCTTTTTACTTC. Translated, it gives CSALNSGAFYF.

This clone was picked up a small number of times. The chain uses TRBV29-1 and TRBJ2-2; D is unclear. This CDR3 spans 15 amino acids. Germline V lookup: CDR1 SQVTM, CDR2 ANQGSEA. Trimming cost V 7 bases and J 0 bases, with 15 bases left between them. The CDR3 here is CSAYGDTANTGELFF. The CDR3 nucleotides read TGCAGCGCCTACGGCGATACAGCGAACACCGGGGAGCTGTTTTTT.

This clone was detected only a few times. The rearrangement links TRBV25-1 to TRBJ2-7, with a possible D match to TRBD2 (7 bases). V lost 9 bases, J lost 5 bases, and 14 bases lay in between. Looked up from germline, CDR1 is MGHDK and CDR2 is SYGVNS. This CDR3 is 12 amino acids long. The CDR3 nucleotides are TGTGCCAGTAGGCGGGGGCTGGACGAGCAGTACTTC. Translated, it gives CASRRGLDEQYF.

The genes are TRBV28 and TRBJ2-5; D is undetermined. This CDR3 contains 11 residues. V was shortened by 6 bases and J by 4 bases, with 6 bases between the two germline ends. CDR1 and CDR2 (germline): MDHEN, SYDVKM. The CDR3 spells CASSPAETQYF. The CDR3 DNA is TGTGCCAGCAGCCCCGCAGAGACCCAGTACTTC. Full variable domain (rest looked up from reference TRBV28 and TRBJ2-5): DVKVTQSSRYLVKRTGEKVFLECVQDMDHENMFWYRQDPGLGLRLIYFSYDVKMKEKGDIPEGYSVSREKKERFSLILESASTNQTSMYLCASSPAETQYFGPGTRLLVL.

The rearrangement uses TRBV9 and TRBJ2-7; unclear D gene. The V end lost 6 bases, the J end lost 6 bases, and 10 bases lay between the germline ends. The CDR3 consists of 11 residues. CDR1 and CDR2 (germline): SGDLS, YYNGEE. CDR3 sequence: CASKGMGEQYF. In DNA, the CDR3 is TGTGCCAGCAAGGGTATGGGCGAGCAGTACTTC.

This clone was observed at least ten times. J is TRBJ2-7 and V is TRBV6-4; possible D gene TRBD1, 7 bases. The V end was cut by 3 bases, the J end by 4 bases, with 16 bases between. This CDR3 is 15 amino acids long. The germline V gene encodes CDR1 MRHNA and CDR2 SNTAGT. The CDR3 is CASSEAEGAVYEQYF. As DNA, the CDR3 is TGTGCCAGCAGTGAAGCGGAGGGGGCGGTATACGAGCAGTACTTC.

The gene calls are TRBV29-1 and TRBJ2-1, with D uncertain. Trimming stripped 5 bases from V and 8 bases from J, with 4 bases between. The CDR3 covers 9 residues. Germline CDR1 reads SQVTM; CDR2 reads ANQGSEA. CDR3 amino acids: CSVPHEQFF. CDR3 bases: TGCAGCGTTCCCCATGAGCAGTTCTTC.

The chain joins TRBV29-1 to TRBJ1-1; a possible D gene is TRBD1 (6 bases). V lost 7 bases and J lost 3, with 18 bases in between. The CDR3 totals 14 residues. The germline gives CDR1 SQVTM, CDR2 ANQGSEA. The CDR3 sequence is CSASAGRGDTEAFF. In DNA form, the CDR3 reads TGCAGCGCATCGGCCGGGAGGGGGGACACTGAAGCTTTCTTT.

This clone was seen a few times. The chain recombines TRBV12-5 with TRBJ2-2; D is possibly TRBD2 (5 bases). V dropped 2 bases and J dropped 4 bases, with 8 bases sitting between them. This CDR3 region has 14 residues. CDR1 LGHNT and CDR2 FRNRAP come from the germline V gene. CDR3 sequence reads: CASGLIGSTGELFF. As DNA, the CDR3 is TGTGCTAGTGGTTTGATAGGGAGCACCGGGGAGCTGTTTTTT.

In this sample, this clone turned up a few times. V gene TRBV29-1 combines with J gene TRBJ1-5; D is perhaps TRBD1 (6 bases). The CDR3 length is 15 residues. CDR1 SQVTM and CDR2 ANQGSEA come from the germline V gene. V was cut by 5 bases and J by 5 bases, with 19 bases left in between. In nucleotides, the CDR3 is TGCAGCGTTCTCCCTGAGGGGGGATTCGATCAGCCCCAGCATTTT. This encodes CSVLPEGGFDQPQHF.

This chain connects TRBV2 to TRBJ2-2; D might be TRBD2 (5 bases). From germline, CDR1 is SNHLY and CDR2 FYNNEI. Trimming left V 6 bases short and J 0 bases short, with 17 bases between. The CDR3 contains 17 residues. The CDR3 region has the DNA TGTGCCAGCAGATCCAGCGGTCTAACGACGAACACCGGGGAGCTGTTTTTT. Protein product: CASRSSGLTTNTGELFF.

In this sample, this clone turned up a few times. The rearrangement joins TRBV29-1 to TRBJ2-3; 7 positions match TRBD1. V shed 6 bases and J 4 bases; nucleotides not matched to a gene: 7. Germline CDR1 is SQVTM and CDR2 is ANQGSEA. The length of the CDR3 is 13 residues. The DNA for the CDR3 is TGCAGCGTATGGACAGGACCCCCAGATACGCAGTATTTT. Its protein is CSVWTGPPDTQYF.

This clone has a handful of counts. The chain is built from TRBV11-2 and TRBJ1-5; TRBD1 might be the D (6 bases). Germline CDR1 reads SGHAT; CDR2 reads FQNNGV. With 5 bases removed from V and 1 base from J, the gap between germline ends came to 12 bases. The CDR3 totals 15 residues. The CDR3 loop is CASSPRGESNQPQHF. The CDR3 region has the DNA TGTGCCAGCAGCCCGAGGGGGGAGAGCAATCAGCCCCAGCATTTT.

This clone has a handful of counts. Here the CDR3 reads CSAYSPAGPGELFF. CDR3 sequence (DNA): TGCAGCGCCTATAGCCCAGCGGGCCCCGGGGAGCTGTTTTTT. This rearrangement joins TRBV29-1 to TRBJ2-2; D perhaps matches TRBD2 (6 bases). Germline V gene data show CDR1 as SQVTM and CDR2 as ANQGSEA. The CDR3 has 14 residues. Trimming stripped 7 bases from V and 6 bases from J, with 18 bases between.